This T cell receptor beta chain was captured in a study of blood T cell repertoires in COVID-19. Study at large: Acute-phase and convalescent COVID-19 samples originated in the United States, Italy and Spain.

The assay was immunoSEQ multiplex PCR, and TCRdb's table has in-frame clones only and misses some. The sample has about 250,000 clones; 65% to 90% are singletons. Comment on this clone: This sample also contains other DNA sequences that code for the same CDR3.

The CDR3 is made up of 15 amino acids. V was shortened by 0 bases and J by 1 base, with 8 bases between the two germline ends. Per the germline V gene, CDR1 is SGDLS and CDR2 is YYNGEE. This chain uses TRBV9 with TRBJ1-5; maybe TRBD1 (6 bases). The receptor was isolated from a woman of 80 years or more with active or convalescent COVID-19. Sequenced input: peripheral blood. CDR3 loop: CASSVGTVSNQPQHF. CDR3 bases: TGTGCCAGCAGCGTAGGGACAGTAAGCAATCAGCCCCAGCATTTT.